Listed here is a single T cell receptor (beta chain). This clonotype was counted at least ten times. Its specific antigen is unknown. Base-call qualities are not available, and no considerably larger clone is one nucleotide away. Looking up the germline V gene yields CDR1 KGHSH and CDR2 LQKENI. V was cut back by 2 bases and J by 3 bases, leaving a gap of 11 bases between them. From the cysteine up to the phenylalanine, the CDR3 has a length of 14 residues. The entry retains the CDR3 DNA only, 42 bases that are in frame from base 1. The sample comes from a study of T cells in Graves' hyperthyroidism and ophthalmopathy (dated by TCRdb to about 2019). Study-wide context: Peripheral blood was collected at initial diagnosis, before any treatment. A discovery cohort of about a hundred patients, roughly 43 with Graves' ophthalmopathy and 57 with stable Graves' hyperthyroidism, was used to find distinguishing TCR V-J signatures. Whether ophthalmopathy could be predicted prospectively was tested in an independent validation cohort made up of approximately 19 hyperthyroidism patients plus 17 patients who later progressed to ophthalmopathy. The 75 to 100 discovery patients were randomly split 7:3 into training and test sets. In six Graves' hyperthyroidism patients, the study also compared T-cell repertoires from thyroid tissue with T-cell repertoires from blood. After blood sampling, hyperthyroidism patients were treated with methimazole at a starting dose of 30 mg daily, and ophthalmopathy patients were treated with high-dose intravenous methylprednisolone. The paper reports TCR Vbeta CDR3 sequencing of 130 to 150 peripheral blood samples: some 41 ophthalmopathy, approximately 74 hyperthyroidism and approximately 17 progressor patients. Broad study findings and their caveats: Most expanded thyroid clonotypes (frequency above 0.001) were also detected in blood, suggesting blood repertoires may reflect thyroid immune responses. Ophthalmopathy was separated from stable hyperthyroidism by a 13 V-J signature model, with around 88% sensitivity and around 81% specificity obtained in cross-validation and 80%/75% obtained in testing. No statistical method was used to set the sample size in advance, and investigators knew the group allocation. In validation, progression to ophthalmopathy was predicted by the model with about 70% sensitivity and approximately 78% specificity, a median of about 6.4 months before onset.

Moderately to severely active disease, a Clinical Activity Score of at least 3, a NOSPECS grade of at least 4, and a duration under 3 months were present in ophthalmopathy patients. The study excluded patients with uncontrolled infections, other autoimmune diseases, pregnancy or lactation. Diagnoses were based on clinical symptoms, serum thyroxine and TRAb, thyroid ultrasound and orbital computed tomography. PBMCs were separated from 10 ml of fresh peripheral blood using Ficoll-Paque density gradient centrifugation. Total RNA was extracted with Trizol reagent, and quality was checked on an Agilent 2100 Bioanalyzer. TCR beta CDR3 regions were amplified from RNA transcripts. The first round of RT-PCR for the TCR CDR3 was performed with the HTBI primer set and the Qiagen OneStep RT-PCR kit. A second multiplex PCR round built the libraries, followed by size selection and purification. Sequencing of the libraries was done on an Illumina HiSeq2000 using paired-end 100 bp reads. On the authors' methods: Raw data were processed with SOAPnuke, discarding reads with adapters, uncalled bases, mean Phred below 15, or no exact constant-primer or identifier match. High-quality paired reads were merged with COPE v1.2.5, and unique nucleotide sequences were defined as clonotypes. MiTCR v1.1 was used to align the clonotypes against IMGT TRBV, TRBD and TRBJ reference segments. The analysis included only V-J combinations with a frequency above 0.0001, which together covered 99% to 99.2% of the repertoires. A TCS score was defined as the ratio between F50 (clonal expansion) and ExV (chaos), using BLOSUM62-based TCRdist between CDR3 peptides within each V-J. Welch's t-statistics and random forest reduced approximately 520 V-J features to 10 to 15, which were used in a naive Bayes classifier (R e1071). TCRdb trimmed public reads at Q25 via fastp, called clones via MiXCR and kept in-frame beta chains. Each record represents a unique CDR3 protein, reported with the most common genes and DNA among its rows. The V and J calls were determined by TCRdb, not by the authors. The sample table contains around 370,000 distinct CDR3 sequences; only one count was recorded for around a sixth of them. Around 40% of the sample goes to the ten largest clones.

The chain couples TRBV18 to TRBJ2-7; TRBD1 could be the D gene, as 6 bases match. The receptor's source is a man younger than 30 with Graves' ophthalmopathy. Sequencing was performed on blood. The CDR3 protein is CASSPATGNYEQYF. At the DNA level, the sequence is TGTGCCAGCTCACCAGCGACAGGAAACTACGAGCAGTACTTC. With the rest looked up from the reference TRBV18 and TRBJ2-7 genes rather than sequenced, the full variable domain is NAGVMQNPRHLVRRRGQEARLRCSPMKGHSHVYWYRQLPEEGLKFMVYLQKENIIDESGMPKERFSAEFPKEGPSILRIQQVVRGDSAAYFCASSPATGNYEQYFGPGTRLTVT.